This T cell receptor beta chain was identified in a study of T-cell reconstitution after alpha-beta-depleted transplantation in children. This clonotype showed up many times. Its specificity is not known. The library targeted TCRbeta and was prepared with unique molecular identifiers. MiXCR, run by TCRdb on the PCR reads, gives a single entry per CDR3 protein. The data show 200,000 or so distinct CDR3 sequences, around 7.7% seen once. Study-level findings and limits: Several hundred graft clones that had expanded were reportedly the source of alpha-beta T cells about two months after transplant. The authors attributed T-cell counts and diversity one year after transplant mostly to newly produced T cells. Some patients' high day-60 TCRbeta diversity was attributed to recipient cells surviving conditioning.

V lost 0 bases and J lost 5; bases outside the gene matches: 6. The CDR3 runs 16 residues. Looked up from germline, CDR1 is SGHRS and CDR2 is YFSETQ. The chain has TRBV5-1 and TRBJ2-7, with 12 bases fitting TRBD1. Sample: PBMCs, mostly from graft donor cells, taken 360 days after TCRalphabeta/CD19-depleted stem cell transplant. This clonotype was obtained from a male patient aged 2-9 years who had a stem cell transplant for acute myeloid leukemia, so the T cells may come from the graft donor. The CDR3, as DNA: TGCGCCAGCAGCTTGGAACCCGGGACAGGGGGCCACGAGCAGTACTTC. As protein: CASSLEPGTGGHEQYF. Full variable domain (remainder filled in from reference TRBV5-1 and TRBJ2-7): KAGVTQTPRYLIKTRGQQVTLSCSPISGHRSVSWYQQTPGQGLQFLFEYFSETQRNKGNFPGRFSGRQFSNSRSEMNVSTLELGDSALYLCASSLEPGTGGHEQYFGPGTRLTVT.